The 24 T cell receptor beta chains below come from one sample, sequenced in a study of OX40 agonist ivuxolimab in advanced cancers. TCRdb's table, derived via immunoSEQ multiplex PCR, lists solely in-frame clones and lacks some. This sample yields tens of thousands of clones, of which around 88% are seen a single time; around 28% belongs to the top ten. The specimen comprised CD4+ or CD8+ T cells sorted from blood, sampled in a trial of the OX40 agonist ivuxolimab. The source is an adult with an advanced solid tumor such as melanoma, head and neck, liver or kidney cancer.

The CDR3 sequence: CASSHPGTGGLLSSYEQYF. CDR3 nucleotide sequence: TGTGCCAGCAGCCACCCCGGGACAGGGGGTCTTCTAAGCTCCTACGAGCAGTACTTC. This rearrangement joins TRBV16 to TRBJ2-7, with TRBD1 identical over 11 bases. There are 19 residues in the CDR3. Per the germline V gene, CDR1 is KGHSY and CDR2 is FQNENV. Germline trimming cut 3 bases from V and 0 bases from J; bases unmatched to any gene: 13.

This clone was counted between two and nine times. The chain carries TRBV10-3 and TRBJ2-7, with 10 bases lining up with TRBD2. This CDR3 region has 15 residues. Germline CDR1 reads ENHRY; CDR2 reads SYGVKD. V gave up 0 bases and J gave up 7 bases; unmatched junction bases: 6. The CDR3: CAISESEGLASEQYF. Written as DNA, the CDR3 is TGTGCCATCAGTGAGTCGGAGGGACTAGCGTCAGAGCAGTACTTC.

The V gene is TRBV7-9, the J gene TRBJ1-3; D might be TRBD1 (5 bases). The germline CDR1 and CDR2 sequences are SEHNR and FQNEAQ (reference sequence). The CDR3 spans 14 residues. Trimming stripped 5 bases from V and 8 bases from J, with 16 bases between. CDR3 amino acids: CASSPYVTGDTIYF. CDR3 DNA sequence: TGTGCCAGCAGCCCCTATGTGACGGGGGACACCATATATTTT.

This chain joins TRBV6-8 and TRBJ2-7; 10 bases line up with TRBD2. J gave up 7 bases and V 6 bases, and 6 bases lay outside the gene matches. The CDR3 length is 13 residues. Germline CDR1 and CDR2: MNHGY and SAAAGT. CDR3 nucleotide sequence: TGTGCCAGCAGCCCCGGGACTAGCGTTGAGCAGTACTTC. Amino acids: CASSPGTSVEQYF.

This chain joins TRBV5-6 and TRBJ2-1; TRBD2 agrees at 10 bases. CDR1 is SGHDT and CDR2 is YYEEEE in the germline V gene. The J segment lost 4 bases and the V segment lost 4 bases, leaving 5 bases of the junction unmatched. This CDR3 has 15 amino acids. CDR3 amino acids: CASSPGTSAYNEQFF. CDR3 DNA: TGTGCCAGCAGCCCCGGGACTAGCGCGTACAATGAGCAGTTCTTC. Supplemented by reference TRBV5-6 and TRBJ2-1, the full variable domain reads DAGVTQSPTHLIKTRGQQVTLRCSPKSGHDTVSWYQQALGQGPQFIFQYYEEEERQRGNFPDRFSGHQFPNYSSELNVNALLLGDSALYLCASSPGTSAYNEQFFGPGTRLTVL.

In DNA, the CDR3 is TGTGCCAGCAGACTGCAGGGGGCCCTCCTCGAGCAGTACTTC. Its protein product is CASRLQGALLEQYF. This sequence joins TRBV5-6 and TRBJ2-7; 8 bases are a match to TRBD1. V trimming: 5 bases; J trimming: 6 bases; junction bases outside the gene matches: 10. There are 14 residues in the CDR3. Germline CDR1 and CDR2: SGHDT and YYEEEE.

The V and J genes are TRBV5-1 and TRBJ2-2; D may be TRBD1 (5 bases). This CDR3 region has 13 residues. Deletions cut 0 bases from V and 5 bases from J, with 5 bases between. Germline loops: CDR1 SGHRS, CDR2 YFSETQ. The CDR3 nucleotides are TGCGCCAGCAGCTTGGAGGGGACCGGGGAGCTGTTTTTT. Amino acid sequence: CASSLEGTGELFF.

The chain combines TRBV5-4 with TRBJ1-2; D remains ambiguous. CDR1 and CDR2 (germline): SGHNT, YYREEE (reference sequence). The CDR3 is made up of 12 amino acids. V was trimmed by 3 bases and J by 6 bases, leaving 9 bases between them. Here the CDR3 DNA reads TGTGCCAGCAGCTCCACGGTGGATGGCTACACCTTC. Translating it yields CASSSTVDGYTF.

Worth noting for this clone: This may arise from a read error, as a much more abundant clone is one base away. The gene calls are TRBV5-5 and TRBJ2-2, with D hard to call. CDR3 size: 11 residues. The germline CDR1 and CDR2 sequences are SGHKS and YYEKEE (reference sequence). V lost 4 bases, J lost 2 bases, and 0 bases lay in between. The CDR3 DNA is TGTGCCAGCAGCAACACCGGGGAGCTGTTTTTT. Protein: CASSNTGELFF. The complete variable domain, with remaining parts taken from reference TRBV5-5 and TRBJ2-2, reads DAGVTQSPTHLIKTRGQQVTLRCSPISGHKSVSWYQQVLGQGPQFIFQYYEKEERGRGNFPDRFSARQFPNYSSELNVNALLLGDSALYLCASSNTGELFFGEGSRLTVL.

The chain has TRBV28 and TRBJ1-5; D might be TRBD1 (6 bases). This CDR3 has 15 residues. V lost 5 bases and J 5 bases, leaving 16 bases between the germline ends. Germline V CDR1 and CDR2: MDHEN, SYDVKM. The CDR3 DNA is TGTGCCAGCAGTCTCGGGGGGCGCGGTGATCAGCCCCAGCATTTT. Translation gives CASSLGGRGDQPQHF.

V and J are TRBV19 and TRBJ2-7; 8 bases map to TRBD1. The CDR3 contains 14 residues. Germline V gives CDR1 LNHDA, CDR2 SQIVND (reference sequence). The junction had 4 bases not matched to a gene; V was cut back by 6 bases and J by 0 bases. The CDR3 coding sequence is TGTGCCAGTAGCGACAGGGGAAGCTCCTACGAGCAGTACTTC. It encodes CASSDRGSSYEQYF.

The sample holds a few counts of this clone. J is TRBJ1-2 and V is TRBV7-9; D not certain. This CDR3 has 11 residues. V lost 0 bases and J 12 bases, leaving 8 bases between the germline ends. CDR1 is SEHNR and CDR2 is FQNEAQ in the germline V gene (reference sequence). CDR3 sequence reads: CASSLAGIHTF. Written as DNA, the CDR3 is TGTGCCAGCAGCTTAGCGGGGATCCACACCTTC.

The J gene is TRBJ2-2, the V gene TRBV27; perhaps TRBD1 as D (6 bases). The CDR3 is made up of 12 amino acids. V was cut by 4 bases and J by 6 bases, with 6 bases left in between. CDR1 is MNHEY and CDR2 is SMNVEV in the germline V gene (reference sequence). The CDR3 DNA reads TGTGCCAGCAGTTACAGGGCCGGGGAGCTGTTTTTT. It specifies CASSYRAGELFF.

The chain combines TRBV5-6 with TRBJ1-1; perhaps TRBD1 as D (5 bases). The CDR3 contains 16 residues. From germline, CDR1 is SGHDT and CDR2 YYEEEE. Trimming pared 1 base from V and 0 bases from J, leaving 13 bases between. The CDR3 DNA follows: TGTGCCAGCAGCTTGTATCCAGGGCTAATGAACACTGAAGCTTTCTTT. Protein sequence: CASSLYPGLMNTEAFF.

The chain links TRBV28 to TRBJ2-1, with 16 bases matching TRBD2. CDR1 and CDR2 from the germline V gene are MDHEN and SYDVKM. The junction had 11 bases not matched to a gene; V was cut back by 10 bases and J by 5 bases. This CDR3 region has 17 residues. This chain's CDR3 is CATRGLAGGQGDNEQFF. The DNA for the CDR3 is TGTGCCACCAGGGGACTAGCGGGGGGGCAAGGGGACAATGAGCAGTTCTTC.

V gene TRBV15 combines with J gene TRBJ1-5; D uncertain. The length of the CDR3 is 15 residues. V lost 1 base to trimming and J lost 0 bases, with 7 bases between them. Germline CDR1 is LNHNV and CDR2 is YYDKDF (reference sequence). The chain's CDR3 is CATSRGQTSNQPQHF. Here the CDR3 DNA reads TGTGCCACCAGCAGAGGTCAGACTAGCAATCAGCCCCAGCATTTT.

V is TRBV6-6 and J is TRBJ1-2, with no clear D. The CDR3 is 13 amino acids. Trimming stripped 4 bases from V and 2 bases from J, with 8 bases between. Looked up from germline, CDR1 is MNHNY and CDR2 is SVGAGI (reference sequence). The CDR3 spells CASSLGTNYGYTF. CDR3 bases: TGTGCCAGCAGTTTAGGAACAAACTATGGCTACACCTTC.

This chain connects TRBV7-9 to TRBJ2-7, with TRBD2 identical over 11 bases. Per the germline V gene, CDR1 is SEHNR and CDR2 is FQNEAQ (reference sequence). J lost 0 bases, V lost 1 base, and 2 bases had no gene match. The CDR3 extends over 16 amino acids. CDR3 region: CASSLETSGGSYEQYF. In nucleotides, the CDR3 is TGTGCCAGCAGCTTAGAAACTAGCGGGGGCTCCTACGAGCAGTACTTC. The complete variable domain, with remaining parts taken from reference TRBV7-9 and TRBJ2-7, reads DTGVSQNPRHKITKRGQNVTFRCDPISEHNRLYWYRQTLGQGPEFLTYFQNEAQLEKSRLLSDRFSAERPKGSFSTLEIQRTEQGDSAMYLCASSLETSGGSYEQYFGPGTRLTVT.

CDR3 sequence: CASSQGAVAGGPTNEKLFF. The CDR3, as DNA: TGCGCCAGCAGCCAAGGGGCGGTGGCAGGGGGCCCAACTAATGAAAAACTGTTTTTT. The chain uses TRBV4-1 and TRBJ1-4; 8 bases align to TRBD1. The V gene end was trimmed by 1 base and the J gene end by 0 bases; junction bases not matched to a gene: 10. The CDR3 spans 19 residues. The germline CDR1 and CDR2 sequences are MGHRA and YSYEKL.

V usage is TRBV7-9 and J usage is TRBJ2-2; 8 bases line up with TRBD1. Germline values: CDR1 SEHNR, CDR2 FQNEAQ (reference sequence). With V trimmed by 5 bases and J by 6 bases, 8 bases remained unmatched. The CDR3 contains 15 residues. The CDR3, as DNA: TGTGCCAGCAGCCCCGACAGGGGAAGCGCCGGGGAGCTGTTTTTT. It is translated as CASSPDRGSAGELFF.

The genes are TRBV6-1 and TRBJ1-1; D unclear. Trimming took off 3 bases at V and 14 bases at J, with 7 bases between the two ends. The V gene's germline CDR1 is MNHNS and CDR2 SASEGT. The CDR3 has 9 residues. The CDR3 DNA reads TGTGCCAGCAGTGACCTGTCGTTCTTT. Protein: CASSDLSFF.

The gene calls are TRBV5-6 and TRBJ1-3; tentatively, D is TRBD1 (6 bases). Deletions cut 4 bases from V and 0 bases from J, with 20 bases between. The V gene's germline CDR1 is SGHDT and CDR2 YYEEEE. CDR3 length: 18 amino acids. CDR3 sequence reads: CASSAAPTGTFSGNTIYF. The CDR3 bases are TGTGCCAGCAGCGCGGCCCCGACAGGAACCTTCTCTGGAAACACCATATATTTT.

The rearrangement uses TRBV10-3 and TRBJ1-2; the D is unclear. The length of the CDR3 is 13 residues. Germline-derived CDR1 and CDR2 are ENHRY and SYGVKD. The V and J ends lost 2 bases and 4 bases respectively, with 8 bases between them. Here the CDR3 reads CAISEAAVYGYTF. The CDR3 nucleotides are TGTGCCATCAGTGAGGCCGCCGTCTATGGCTACACCTTC.

This clone came up a few times. The chain employs TRBV6-6 and TRBJ2-2, with D uncertain. The CDR3 is made up of 14 amino acids. Deletions cut 5 bases from V and 1 base from J, with 8 bases between. Germline V gives CDR1 MNHNY, CDR2 SVGAGI (reference sequence). CDR3 protein: CASSPYKNTGELFF. CDR3 sequence (DNA): TGTGCCAGCAGTCCGTACAAGAACACCGGGGAGCTGTTTTTT.